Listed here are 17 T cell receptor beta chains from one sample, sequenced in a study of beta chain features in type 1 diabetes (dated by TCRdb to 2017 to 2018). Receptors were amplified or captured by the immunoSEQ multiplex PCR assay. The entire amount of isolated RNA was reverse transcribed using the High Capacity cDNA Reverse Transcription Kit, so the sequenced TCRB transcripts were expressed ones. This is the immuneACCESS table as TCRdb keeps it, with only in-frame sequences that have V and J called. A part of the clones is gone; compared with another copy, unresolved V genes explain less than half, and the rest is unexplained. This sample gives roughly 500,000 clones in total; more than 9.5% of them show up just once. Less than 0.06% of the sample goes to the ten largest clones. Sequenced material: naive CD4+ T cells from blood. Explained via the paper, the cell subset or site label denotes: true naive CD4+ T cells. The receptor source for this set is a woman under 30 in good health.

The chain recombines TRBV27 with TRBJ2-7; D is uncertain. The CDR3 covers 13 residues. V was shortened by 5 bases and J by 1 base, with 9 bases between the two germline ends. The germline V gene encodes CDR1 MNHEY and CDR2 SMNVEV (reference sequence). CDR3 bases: TGTGCCAGCAGTCGGGCACAGTCCTACGAGCAGTACGTC. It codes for CASSRAQSYEQYV.

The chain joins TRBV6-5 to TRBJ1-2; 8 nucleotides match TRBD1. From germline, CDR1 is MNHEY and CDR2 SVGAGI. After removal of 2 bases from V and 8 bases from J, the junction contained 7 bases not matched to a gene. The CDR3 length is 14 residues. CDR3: CASSYHGTGGGYTF. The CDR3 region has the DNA TGTGCCAGCAGTTACCACGGGACAGGCGGAGGCTACACCTTC.

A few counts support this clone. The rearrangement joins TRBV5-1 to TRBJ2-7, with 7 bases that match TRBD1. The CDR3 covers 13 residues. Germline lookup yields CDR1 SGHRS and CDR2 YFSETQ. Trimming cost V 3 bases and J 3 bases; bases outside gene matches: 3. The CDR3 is CASSWDSNYEQYF. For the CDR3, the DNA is TGCGCCAGCAGCTGGGACAGCAACTACGAGCAGTACTTC.

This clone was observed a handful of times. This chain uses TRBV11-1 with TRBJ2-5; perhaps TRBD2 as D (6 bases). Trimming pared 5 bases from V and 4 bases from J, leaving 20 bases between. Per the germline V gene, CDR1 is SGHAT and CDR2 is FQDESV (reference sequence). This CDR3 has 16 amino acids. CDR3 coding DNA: TGTGCCAGCAGCCGTCCTGCGCGGGGCGTGGGAGAGACCCAGTACTTC. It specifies CASSRPARGVGETQYF.

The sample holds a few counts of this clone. The CDR3 nucleotides read TGCAGCGTTGCGGCGTCTAGCGGGAAGACCCAGTACTTC. This gives the protein CSVAASSGKTQYF. The V gene is TRBV29-1, the J gene TRBJ2-5, with 9 bases identical to TRBD2. V shed 4 bases and J 6 bases; nucleotides not matched to a gene: 6. The CDR3 sequence is 13 residues long. Germline assignment: CDR1 SQVTM and CDR2 ANQGSEA. Full variable domain (missing parts from reference TRBV29-1 and TRBJ2-5): SAVISQKPSRDICQRGTSLTIQCQVDSQVTMMFWYRQQPGQSLTLIATANQGSEATYESGFVIDKFPISRPNLTFSTLTVSNMSPEDSSIYLCSVAASSGKTQYFGPGTRLLVL.

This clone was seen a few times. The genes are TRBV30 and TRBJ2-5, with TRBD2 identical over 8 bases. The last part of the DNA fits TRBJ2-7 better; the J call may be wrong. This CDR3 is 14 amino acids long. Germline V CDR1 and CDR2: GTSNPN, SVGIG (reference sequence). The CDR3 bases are TGTGCCTGGAGGAAGGGACTAGAATCCAGCGAGCAGTACTTC. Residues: CAWRKGLESSEQYF.

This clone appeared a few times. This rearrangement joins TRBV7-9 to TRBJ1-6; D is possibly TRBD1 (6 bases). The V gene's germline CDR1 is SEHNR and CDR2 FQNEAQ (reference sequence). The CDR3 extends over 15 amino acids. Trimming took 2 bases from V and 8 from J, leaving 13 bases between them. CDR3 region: CASSLLGGEDSPLHF. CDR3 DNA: TGTGCCAGCAGCTTACTCGGGGGCGAAGATTCACCCCTCCACTTT.

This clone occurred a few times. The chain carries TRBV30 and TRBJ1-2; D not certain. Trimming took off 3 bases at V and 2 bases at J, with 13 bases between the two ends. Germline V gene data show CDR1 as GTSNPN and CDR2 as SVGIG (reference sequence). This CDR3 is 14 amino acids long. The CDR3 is CAWSLPGTNYGYTF. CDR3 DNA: TGTGCCTGGAGCCTTCCGGGTACGAACTATGGCTACACCTTC.

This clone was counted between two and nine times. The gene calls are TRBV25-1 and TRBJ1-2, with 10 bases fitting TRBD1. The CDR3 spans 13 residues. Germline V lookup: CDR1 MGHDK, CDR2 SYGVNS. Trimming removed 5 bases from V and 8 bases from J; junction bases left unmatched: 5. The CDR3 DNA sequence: TGTGCCAGCAGTACCCGGGACAGGGGCGGCTACACCTTC. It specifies CASSTRDRGGYTF.

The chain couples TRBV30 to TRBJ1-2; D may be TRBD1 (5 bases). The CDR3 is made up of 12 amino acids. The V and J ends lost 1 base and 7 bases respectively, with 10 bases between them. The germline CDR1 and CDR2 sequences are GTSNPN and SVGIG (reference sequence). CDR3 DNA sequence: TGTGCCTGGAGTGGGGGACTCCGTGGCTACACCTTC. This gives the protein CAWSGGLRGYTF.

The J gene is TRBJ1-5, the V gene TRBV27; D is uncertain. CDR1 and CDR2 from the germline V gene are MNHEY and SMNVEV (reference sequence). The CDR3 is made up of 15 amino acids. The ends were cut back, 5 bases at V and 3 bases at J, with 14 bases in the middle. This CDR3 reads CASSPLLGINQPQHF. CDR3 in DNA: TGTGCCAGCAGTCCCCTTTTAGGGATCAATCAGCCCCAGCATTTT.

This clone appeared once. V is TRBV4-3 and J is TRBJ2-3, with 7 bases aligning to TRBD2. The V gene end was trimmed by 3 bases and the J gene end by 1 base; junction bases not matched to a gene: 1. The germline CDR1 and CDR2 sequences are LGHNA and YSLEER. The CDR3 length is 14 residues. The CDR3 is CASSHGRGTDTQYF. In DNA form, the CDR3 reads TGCGCCAGCAGCCATGGGAGGGGCACAGATACGCAGTATTTT.

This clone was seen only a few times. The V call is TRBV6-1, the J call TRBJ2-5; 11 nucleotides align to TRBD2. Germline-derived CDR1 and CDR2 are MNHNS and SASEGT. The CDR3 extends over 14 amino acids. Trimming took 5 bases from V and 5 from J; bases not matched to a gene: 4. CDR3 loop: CASSPTSGKETQYF. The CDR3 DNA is TGTGCCAGCAGTCCGACTAGCGGGAAGGAGACCCAGTACTTC.

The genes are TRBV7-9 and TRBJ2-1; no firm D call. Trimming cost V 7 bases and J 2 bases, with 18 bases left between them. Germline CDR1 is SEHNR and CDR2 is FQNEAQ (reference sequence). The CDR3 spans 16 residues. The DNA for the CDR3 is TGTGCCAGCATCCCGACCACAAGAGGCGCCTACAATGAGCAGTTCTTC. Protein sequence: CASIPTTRGAYNEQFF.

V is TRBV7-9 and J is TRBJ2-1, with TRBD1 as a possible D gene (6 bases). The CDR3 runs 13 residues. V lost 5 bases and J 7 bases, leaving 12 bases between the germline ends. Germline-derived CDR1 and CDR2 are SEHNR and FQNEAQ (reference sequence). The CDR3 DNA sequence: TGTGCCAGCAGCCCCCGGACAGTGAATGAGCAGTTCTTC. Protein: CASSPRTVNEQFF.

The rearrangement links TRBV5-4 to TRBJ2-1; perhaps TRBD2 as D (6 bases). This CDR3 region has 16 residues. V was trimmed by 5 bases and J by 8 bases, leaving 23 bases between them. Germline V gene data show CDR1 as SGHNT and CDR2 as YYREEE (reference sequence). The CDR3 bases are TGTGCCAGCAGTCGGGAAGCGGGCCCCATGGGCCATGAGCAGTTCTTC. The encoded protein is CASSREAGPMGHEQFF. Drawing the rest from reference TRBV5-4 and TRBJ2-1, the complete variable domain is ETGVTQSPTHLIKTRGQQVTLRCSSQSGHNTVSWYQQALGQGPQFIFQYYREEENGRGNFPPRFSGLQFPNYSSELNVNALELDDSALYLCASSREAGPMGHEQFFGPGTRLTVL.

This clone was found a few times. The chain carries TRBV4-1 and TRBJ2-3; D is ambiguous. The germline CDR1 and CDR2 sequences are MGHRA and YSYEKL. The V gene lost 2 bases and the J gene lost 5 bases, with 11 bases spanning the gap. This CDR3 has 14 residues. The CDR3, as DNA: TGCGCCAGCAGCCAATTAAGGGCGGAAGATACGCAGTATTTT. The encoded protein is CASSQLRAEDTQYF.